This paragraph reports one TCR beta chain. The antigen is not known. The CDR3 is 12 residues long. Trimming removed 7 bases at V and 1 base at J, with 10 bases between. Germline V gives CDR1 SQVTM, CDR2 ANQGSEA. This entry belongs to a study of vaccination effects on CD4 cells after COVID-19. Broader study findings: There were few convalescent patients in the study and no early post-infection timepoints.

Sequencing was performed with immunoSEQ multiplex PCR; in TCRdb, only in-frame clones are kept and a portion is missing. The table shows under 35,000 clones, with approximately 69% occurring only once. ViraFEST used viral peptide pools to expand antigen-specific CD4+ T cells before sequencing. Culture lasted approximately 10 days before CD4+ T cell isolation. The cohort was immunized with two doses of either the BNT162b2 or mRNA-1273 vaccine. Testing of the vaccine recipients showed negative nucleocapsid antibodies and no prior SARS-CoV-2 infection. The source was CD4+ T cells from PBMCs cultured with SARS-CoV-2 spike peptides, collected after COVID-19 vaccination. The gene calls are TRBV29-1 and TRBJ1-1; D is unclear. The sequence was obtained from a human donor who received a COVID-19 vaccine. CDR3 amino acids: CSAELGNTEAFF. DNA for the CDR3: TGCAGCGCCGAGCTGGGGAACACTGAAGCTTTCTTT.